The clone carrying this TCR beta chain was counted at least ten times. What it binds is not known. The data were taken from a study of T cells in Graves' hyperthyroidism and ophthalmopathy. There were TCR beta CDR3 regions amplified from RNA transcripts. HTBI primers were employed in a first-round RT-PCR of the TCR CDR3. Each CDR3 protein gets one entry after TCRdb re-called the multiplex PCR reads with MiXCR. The data contain around 620,000 distinct CDR3 sequences, 11% to 15% of them singletons. Study-level points and caveats: Onset of ophthalmopathy came a median 6.5 months after the model predicted it. Most clonotypes expanded in the thyroid (above 0.001) were also present in blood. Ophthalmopathy and stable hyperthyroidism were separated by a 13 V-J model.

Disease duration was under 3 months in the ophthalmopathy patients, who also had a Clinical Activity Score of at least 3 and a NOSPECS grade of at least 4. The V and J ends lost 6 bases and 0 bases respectively, with 17 bases between them. This CDR3 is built from 16 residues. This rearrangement joins TRBV12-3 or TRBV12-4 to TRBJ1-2; D remains unclear. The sequence came from a woman aged 18-30 years with Graves' ophthalmopathy. The sequenced material came from blood. CDR3 amino acids: CASSPTGQPTNYGYTF. The DNA of the CDR3 is TGTGCCAGCAGCCCTACTGGGCAGCCGACTAACTATGGCTACACCTTC.